The source of this TCR beta chain is a study of beta chain features in type 1 diabetes. General study findings and limits: Among patients with Type 1 diabetes, TCRB CDR3s were moderately but significantly shorter in every one of the four CD4+ subsets. Individuals with type 1 diabetes displayed fewer insertions and more deletions at VDJ junctions.

Sequenced material consisted of expressed TCRB transcripts (all of the isolated RNA was reverse transcribed). The average read count of naive, central memory and regulatory T cell samples was some 3.9 million. Assay used: immunoSEQ multiplex PCR; TCRdb lists only in-frame clones, some missing. The table records about 640,000 clones, roughly an eighth of them present only once. This clone was found a few times. The antigen is undetermined. Trimming took 5 bases from V and 15 from J, leaving 29 bases between them. Germline-derived CDR1 and CDR2 are SGHAT and FQNNGV. The CDR3 has 16 residues. There was one heparinised blood draw per donor, averaging approximately 120 mL. Using CD45RO/CCR7/CD25/CD127/CD95/CD27, CD4+ naive, central memory, regulatory and stem cell-like memory cells were sorted.

Sequencing input: naive CD4+ T cells from blood. The chain employs TRBV11-2 and TRBJ2-1; a weak D match, TRBD2 (6 bases). This TCR was recovered from a man aged 30 to 45 with type 1 diabetes. CDR3 sequence reads: CASSATSTGWGFVLFF. The CDR3 DNA reads as TGTGCCAGCAGCGCAACTAGCACCGGGTGGGGTTTTGTGTTGTTCTTC. Supplemented by reference TRBV11-2 and TRBJ2-1, the full variable domain reads EAGVAQSPRYKIIEKRQSVAFWCNPISGHATLYWYQQILGQGPKLLIQFQNNGVVDDSQLPKDRFSAERLKGVDSTLKIQPAKLEDSAVYLCASSATSTGWGFVLFFGPGTRLTVL.